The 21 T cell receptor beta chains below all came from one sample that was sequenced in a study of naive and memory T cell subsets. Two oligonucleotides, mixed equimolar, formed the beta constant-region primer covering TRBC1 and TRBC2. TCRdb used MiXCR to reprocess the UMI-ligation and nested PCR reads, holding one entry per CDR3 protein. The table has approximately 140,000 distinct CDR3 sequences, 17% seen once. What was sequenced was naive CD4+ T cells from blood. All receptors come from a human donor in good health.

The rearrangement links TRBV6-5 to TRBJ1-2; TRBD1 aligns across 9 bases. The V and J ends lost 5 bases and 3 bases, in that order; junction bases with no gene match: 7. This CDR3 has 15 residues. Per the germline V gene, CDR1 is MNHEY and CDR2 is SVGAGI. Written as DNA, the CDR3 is TGTGCCAGCAGTCCACCCGACAGGGGGTACTATGGCTACACCTTC. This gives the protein CASSPPDRGYYGYTF.

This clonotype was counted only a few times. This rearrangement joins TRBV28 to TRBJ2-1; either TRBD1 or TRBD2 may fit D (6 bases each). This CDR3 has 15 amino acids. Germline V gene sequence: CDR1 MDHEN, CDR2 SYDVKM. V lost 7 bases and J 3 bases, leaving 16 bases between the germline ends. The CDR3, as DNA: TGTGCCAGCATCGGAGGGGCGGGACACTACAATGAGCAGTTCTTC. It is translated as CASIGGAGHYNEQFF.

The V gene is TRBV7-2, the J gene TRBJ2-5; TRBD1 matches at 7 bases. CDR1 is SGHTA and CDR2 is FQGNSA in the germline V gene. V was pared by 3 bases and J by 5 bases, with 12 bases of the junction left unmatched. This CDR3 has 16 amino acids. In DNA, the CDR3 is TGTGCCAGCAGCTTGGGGAGACAGGGCGGAGTGGAGACCCAGTACTTC. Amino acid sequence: CASSLGRQGGVETQYF.

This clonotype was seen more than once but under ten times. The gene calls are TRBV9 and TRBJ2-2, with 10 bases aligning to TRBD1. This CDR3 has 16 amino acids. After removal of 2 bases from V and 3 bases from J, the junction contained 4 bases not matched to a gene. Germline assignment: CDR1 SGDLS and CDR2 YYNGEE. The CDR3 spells CASSVRTGGDTGELFF. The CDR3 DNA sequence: TGTGCCAGCAGCGTCCGGACAGGGGGAGACACCGGGGAGCTGTTTTTT.

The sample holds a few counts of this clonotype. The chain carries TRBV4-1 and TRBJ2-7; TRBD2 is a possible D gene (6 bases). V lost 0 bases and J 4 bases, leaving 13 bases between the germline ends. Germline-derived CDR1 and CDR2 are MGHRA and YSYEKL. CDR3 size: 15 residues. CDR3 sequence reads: CASSQESGTEYEQYF. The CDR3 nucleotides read TGCGCCAGCAGCCAAGAATCAGGGACTGAATACGAGCAGTACTTC.

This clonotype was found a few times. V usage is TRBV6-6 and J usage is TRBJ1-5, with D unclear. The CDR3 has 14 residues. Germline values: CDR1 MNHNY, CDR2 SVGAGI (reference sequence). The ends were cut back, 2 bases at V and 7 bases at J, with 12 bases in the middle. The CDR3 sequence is CASSYKVGLQPQHF. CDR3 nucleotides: TGTGCCAGCAGTTACAAAGTTGGTTTGCAGCCCCAGCATTTT.

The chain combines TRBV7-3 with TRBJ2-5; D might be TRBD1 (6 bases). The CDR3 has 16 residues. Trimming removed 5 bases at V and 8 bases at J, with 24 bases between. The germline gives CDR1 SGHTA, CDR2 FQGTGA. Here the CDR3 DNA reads TGTGCCAGCAGCCCCTTGGACAGCATCAACCTGAGAACCCAGTACTTC. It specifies CASSPLDSINLRTQYF.

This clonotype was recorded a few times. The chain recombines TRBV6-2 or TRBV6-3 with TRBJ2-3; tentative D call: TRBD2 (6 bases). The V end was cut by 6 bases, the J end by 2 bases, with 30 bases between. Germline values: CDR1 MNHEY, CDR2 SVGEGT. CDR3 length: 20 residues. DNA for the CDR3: TGTGCCAGCAGATCTCCAAGTTTTGGAGGGCCGAGGGTTAACACAGATACGCAGTATTTT. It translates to CASRSPSFGGPRVNTDTQYF.

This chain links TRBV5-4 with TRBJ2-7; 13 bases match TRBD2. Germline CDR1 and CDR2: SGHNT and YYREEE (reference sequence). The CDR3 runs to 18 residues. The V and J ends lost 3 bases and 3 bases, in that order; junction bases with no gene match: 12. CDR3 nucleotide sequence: TGTGCCAGCAGCTCGGCTGGGACTAGCGGGACAAGGGGCTACGAGCAGTACTTC. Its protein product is CASSSAGTSGTRGYEQYF. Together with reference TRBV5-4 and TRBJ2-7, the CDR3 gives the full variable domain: ETGVTQSPTHLIKTRGQQVTLRCSSQSGHNTVSWYQQALGQGPQFIFQYYREEENGRGNFPPRFSGLQFPNYSSELNVNALELDDSALYLCASSSAGTSGTRGYEQYFGPGTRLTVT.

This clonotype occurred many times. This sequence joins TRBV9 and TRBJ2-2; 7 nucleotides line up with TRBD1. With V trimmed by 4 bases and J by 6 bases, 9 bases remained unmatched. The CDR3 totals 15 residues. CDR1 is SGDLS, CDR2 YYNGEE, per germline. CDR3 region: CASSKRDSSPGELFF. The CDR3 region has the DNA TGTGCCAGCAGCAAGAGGGACAGCAGCCCCGGGGAGCTGTTTTTT.

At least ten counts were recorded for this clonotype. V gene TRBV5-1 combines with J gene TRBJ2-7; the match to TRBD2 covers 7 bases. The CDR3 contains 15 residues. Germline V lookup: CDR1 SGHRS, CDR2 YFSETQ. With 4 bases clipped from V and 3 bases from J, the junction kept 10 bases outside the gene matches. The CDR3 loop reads CASSQVGRIFYEQYF. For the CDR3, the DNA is TGCGCCAGCAGCCAAGTCGGGAGGATTTTCTACGAGCAGTACTTC.

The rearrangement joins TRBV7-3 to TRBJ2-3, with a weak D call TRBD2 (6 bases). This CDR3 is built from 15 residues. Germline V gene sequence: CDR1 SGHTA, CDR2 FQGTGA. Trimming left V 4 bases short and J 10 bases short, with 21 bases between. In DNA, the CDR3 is TGTGCCAGCAGCTCTACCGGGACTTTTGTGGATTCGCAGTATTTT. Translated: CASSSTGTFVDSQYF.

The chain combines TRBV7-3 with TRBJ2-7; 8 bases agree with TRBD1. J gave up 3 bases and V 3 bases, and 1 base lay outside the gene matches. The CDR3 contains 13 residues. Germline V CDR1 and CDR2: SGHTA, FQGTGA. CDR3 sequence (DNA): TGTGCCAGCAGCTTGGGACAGGACTACGAGCAGTACTTC. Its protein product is CASSLGQDYEQYF.

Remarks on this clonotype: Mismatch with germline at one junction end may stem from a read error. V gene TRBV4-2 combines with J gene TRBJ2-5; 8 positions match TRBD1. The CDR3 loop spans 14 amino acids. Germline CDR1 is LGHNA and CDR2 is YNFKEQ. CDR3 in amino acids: CASSQDRGEETQYF. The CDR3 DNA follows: TGCGCCAGCAGCCAAGACAGGGGAGAGGAGACCCAGTACTTC.

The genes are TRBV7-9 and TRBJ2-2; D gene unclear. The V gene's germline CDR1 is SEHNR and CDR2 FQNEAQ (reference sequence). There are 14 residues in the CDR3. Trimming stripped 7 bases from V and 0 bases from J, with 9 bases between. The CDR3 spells CASKERSNTGELFF. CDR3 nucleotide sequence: TGTGCCAGCAAAGAGAGATCGAACACCGGGGAGCTGTTTTTT.

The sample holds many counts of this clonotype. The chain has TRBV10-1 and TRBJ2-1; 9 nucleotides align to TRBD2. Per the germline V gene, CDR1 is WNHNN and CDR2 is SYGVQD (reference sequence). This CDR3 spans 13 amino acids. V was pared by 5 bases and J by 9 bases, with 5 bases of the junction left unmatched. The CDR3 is CASSIAGVLEQFF. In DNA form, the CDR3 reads TGCGCCAGCAGTATAGCGGGAGTCCTTGAGCAGTTCTTC.

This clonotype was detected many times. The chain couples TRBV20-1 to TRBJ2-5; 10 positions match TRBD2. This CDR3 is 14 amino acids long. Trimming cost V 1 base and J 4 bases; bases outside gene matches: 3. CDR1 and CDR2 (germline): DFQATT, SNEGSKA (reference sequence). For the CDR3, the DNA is TGCAGTGCTAGAGCAGCGGGAGGGGGAGAGACCCAGTACTTC. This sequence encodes CSARAAGGGETQYF.

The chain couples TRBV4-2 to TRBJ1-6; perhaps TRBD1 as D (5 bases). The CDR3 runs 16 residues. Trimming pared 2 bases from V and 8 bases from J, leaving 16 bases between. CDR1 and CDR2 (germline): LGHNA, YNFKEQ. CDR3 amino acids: CASSQSPQATDSPLHF. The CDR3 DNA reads TGTGCCAGCAGCCAATCTCCACAGGCCACCGATTCACCCCTCCACTTT.

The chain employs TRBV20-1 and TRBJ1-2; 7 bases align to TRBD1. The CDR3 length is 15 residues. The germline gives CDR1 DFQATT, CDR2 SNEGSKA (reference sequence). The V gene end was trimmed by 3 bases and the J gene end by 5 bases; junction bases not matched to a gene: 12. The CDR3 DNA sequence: TGCAGTGCTAGGGGACAGAGGGCCGCGGAGTATGGCTACACCTTC. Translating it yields CSARGQRAAEYGYTF.

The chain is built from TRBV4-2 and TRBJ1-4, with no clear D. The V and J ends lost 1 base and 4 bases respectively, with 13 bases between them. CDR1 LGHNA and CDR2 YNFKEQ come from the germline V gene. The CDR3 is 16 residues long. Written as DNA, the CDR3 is TGTGCCAGCAGCCAAGTTGGGGAGTCTTATAATGAAAAACTGTTTTTT. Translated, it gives CASSQVGESYNEKLFF.

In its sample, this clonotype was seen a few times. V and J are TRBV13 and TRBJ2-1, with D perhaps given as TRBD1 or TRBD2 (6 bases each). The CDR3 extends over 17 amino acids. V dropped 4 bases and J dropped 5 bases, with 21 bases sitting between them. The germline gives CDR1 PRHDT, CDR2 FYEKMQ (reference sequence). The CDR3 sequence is CASSYRGTSTTHNEQFF. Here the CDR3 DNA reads TGTGCCAGCAGCTACCGCGGGACATCGACAACCCACAATGAGCAGTTCTTC. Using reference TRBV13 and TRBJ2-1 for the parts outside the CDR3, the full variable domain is AAGVIQSPRHLIKEKRETATLKCYPIPRHDTVYWYQQGPGQDPQFLISFYEKMQSDKGSIPDRFSAQQFSDYHSELNMSSLELGDSALYFCASSYRGTSTTHNEQFFGPGTRLTVL.